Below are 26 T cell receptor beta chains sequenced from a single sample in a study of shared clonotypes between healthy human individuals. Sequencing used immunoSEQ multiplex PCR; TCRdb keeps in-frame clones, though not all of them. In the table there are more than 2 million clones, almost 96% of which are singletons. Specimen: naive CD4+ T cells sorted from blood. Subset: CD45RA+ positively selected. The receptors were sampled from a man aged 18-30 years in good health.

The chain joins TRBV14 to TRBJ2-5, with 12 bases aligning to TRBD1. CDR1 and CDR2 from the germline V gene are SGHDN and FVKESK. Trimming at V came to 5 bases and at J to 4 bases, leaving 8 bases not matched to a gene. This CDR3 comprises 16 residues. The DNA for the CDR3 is TGTGCCAGCAGCTGGGCCGGGACAGGGGGCCCAGAGACCCAGTACTTC. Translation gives CASSWAGTGGPETQYF.

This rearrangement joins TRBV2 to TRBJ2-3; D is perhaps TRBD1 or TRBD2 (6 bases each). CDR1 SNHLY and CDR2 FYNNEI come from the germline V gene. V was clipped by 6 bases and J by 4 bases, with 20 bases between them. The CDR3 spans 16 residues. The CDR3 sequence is CASRRGTWTSADTQYF. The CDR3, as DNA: TGTGCCAGCAGGAGGGGGACTTGGACCTCCGCAGATACGCAGTATTTT.

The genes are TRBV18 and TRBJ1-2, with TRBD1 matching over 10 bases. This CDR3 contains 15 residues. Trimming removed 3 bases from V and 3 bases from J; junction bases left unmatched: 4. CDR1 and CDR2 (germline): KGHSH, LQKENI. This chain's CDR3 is CASSPRDRGDYGYTF. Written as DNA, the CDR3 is TGTGCCAGCTCACCCCGGGACAGGGGTGACTATGGCTACACCTTC.

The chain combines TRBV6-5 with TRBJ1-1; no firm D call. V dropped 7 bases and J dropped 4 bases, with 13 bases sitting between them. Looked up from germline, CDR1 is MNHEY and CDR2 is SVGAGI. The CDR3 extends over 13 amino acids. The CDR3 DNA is TGTGCCAGCATCGGTACAAAGGGCACTGAAGCTTTCTTT. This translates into CASIGTKGTEAFF.

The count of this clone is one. This chain's CDR3 is CASSEGTSEQETQYF. The CDR3 bases are TGTGCCAGCAGTGAAGGTACTAGCGAACAAGAGACCCAGTACTTC. The V and J genes are TRBV2 and TRBJ2-5; 7 bases line up with TRBD2. Trimming cost V 1 base and J 2 bases; bases outside gene matches: 4. Looked up from germline, CDR1 is SNHLY and CDR2 is FYNNEI. CDR3 size: 15 residues.

The CDR3 DNA follows: TGTGCCAGCAGCAAGACAGGCTATGGCTACACCTTC. This encodes CASSKTGYGYTF. This sequence joins TRBV5-6 and TRBJ1-2; D perhaps matches TRBD1 (6 bases). The germline V gene has CDR1 SGHDT and CDR2 YYEEEE. The CDR3 totals 12 residues. Trimming cost V 4 bases and J 4 bases, with 8 bases left between them.

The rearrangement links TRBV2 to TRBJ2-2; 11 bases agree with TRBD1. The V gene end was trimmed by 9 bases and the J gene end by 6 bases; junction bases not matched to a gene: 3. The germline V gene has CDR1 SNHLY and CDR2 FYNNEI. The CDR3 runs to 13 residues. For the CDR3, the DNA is TGTGCCAGTGGGACAGGGGGGGCCGGGGAGCTGTTTTTT. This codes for CASGTGGAGELFF.

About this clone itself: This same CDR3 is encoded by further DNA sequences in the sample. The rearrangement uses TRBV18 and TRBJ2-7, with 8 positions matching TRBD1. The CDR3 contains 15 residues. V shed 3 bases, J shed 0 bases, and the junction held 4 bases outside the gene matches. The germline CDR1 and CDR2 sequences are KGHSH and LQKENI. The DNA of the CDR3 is TGTGCCAGCTCACCGGGACAGGTGAGCTCCTACGAGCAGTACTTC. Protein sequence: CASSPGQVSSYEQYF.

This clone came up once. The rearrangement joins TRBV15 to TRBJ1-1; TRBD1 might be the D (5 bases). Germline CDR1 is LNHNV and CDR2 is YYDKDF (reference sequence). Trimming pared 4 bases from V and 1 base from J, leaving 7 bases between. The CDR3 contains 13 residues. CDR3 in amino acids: CATSIDRNTEAFF. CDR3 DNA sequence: TGTGCCACCAGCATCGACAGGAACACTGAAGCTTTCTTT.

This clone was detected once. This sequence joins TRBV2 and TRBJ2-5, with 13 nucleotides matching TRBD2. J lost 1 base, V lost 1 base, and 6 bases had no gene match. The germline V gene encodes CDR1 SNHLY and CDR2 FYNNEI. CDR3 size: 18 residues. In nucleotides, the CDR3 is TGTGCCAGCAGTGAAGTGACTAGCGGGGGGCCGGCCCAAGAGACCCAGTACTTC. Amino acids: CASSEVTSGGPAQETQYF. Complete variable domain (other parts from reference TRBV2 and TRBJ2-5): EPEVTQTPSHQVTQMGQEVILRCVPISNHLYFYWYRQILGQKVEFLVSFYNNEISEKSEIFDDQFSVERPDGSNFTLKIRSTKLEDSAMYFCASSEVTSGGPAQETQYFGPGTRLLVL.

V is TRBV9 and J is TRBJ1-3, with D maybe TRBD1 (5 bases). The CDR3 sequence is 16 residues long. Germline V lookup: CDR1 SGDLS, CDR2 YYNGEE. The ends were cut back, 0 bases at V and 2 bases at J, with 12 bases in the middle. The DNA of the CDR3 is TGTGCCAGCAGCGTAGCCTGGGGGGTAACTGGAAACACCATATATTTT. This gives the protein CASSVAWGVTGNTIYF.

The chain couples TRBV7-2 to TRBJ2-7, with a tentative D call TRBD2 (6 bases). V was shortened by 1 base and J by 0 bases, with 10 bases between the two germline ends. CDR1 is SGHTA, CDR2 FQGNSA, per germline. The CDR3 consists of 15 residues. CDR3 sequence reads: CASSLDPSASYEQYF. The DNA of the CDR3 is TGTGCCAGCAGCTTAGACCCTAGCGCCTCCTACGAGCAGTACTTC. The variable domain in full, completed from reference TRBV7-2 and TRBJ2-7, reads GAGVSQSPSNKVTEKGKDVELRCDPISGHTALYWYRQSLGQGLEFLIYFQGNSAPDKSGLPSDRFSAERTGGSVSTLTIQRTQQEDSAVYLCASSLDPSASYEQYFGPGTRLTVT.

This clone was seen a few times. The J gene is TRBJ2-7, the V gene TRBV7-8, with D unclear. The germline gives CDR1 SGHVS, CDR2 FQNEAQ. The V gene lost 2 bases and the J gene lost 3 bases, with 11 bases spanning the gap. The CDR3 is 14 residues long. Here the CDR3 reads CASSLIAPVYEQYF. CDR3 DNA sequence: TGTGCCAGCAGCTTAATTGCGCCGGTCTACGAGCAGTACTTC.

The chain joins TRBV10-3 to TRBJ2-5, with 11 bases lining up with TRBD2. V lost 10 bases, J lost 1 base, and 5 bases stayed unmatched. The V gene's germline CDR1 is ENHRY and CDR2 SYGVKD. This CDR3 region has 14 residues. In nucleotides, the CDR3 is TGTGCCACCCGACTAGCGGGATCCCAAGAGACCCAGTACTTC. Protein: CATRLAGSQETQYF.

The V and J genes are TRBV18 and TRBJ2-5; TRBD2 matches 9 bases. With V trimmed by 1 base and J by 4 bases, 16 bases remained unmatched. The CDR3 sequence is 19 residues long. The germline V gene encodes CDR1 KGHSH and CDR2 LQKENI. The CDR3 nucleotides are TGTGCCAGCTCACCACGGCCGACAGTAGCGGGAGTGGTCTCAGAGACCCAGTACTTC. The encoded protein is CASSPRPTVAGVVSETQYF. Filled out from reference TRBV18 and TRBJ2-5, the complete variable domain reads NAGVMQNPRHLVRRRGQEARLRCSPMKGHSHVYWYRQLPEEGLKFMVYLQKENIIDESGMPKERFSAEFPKEGPSILRIQQVVRGDSAAYFCASSPRPTVAGVVSETQYFGPGTRLLVL.

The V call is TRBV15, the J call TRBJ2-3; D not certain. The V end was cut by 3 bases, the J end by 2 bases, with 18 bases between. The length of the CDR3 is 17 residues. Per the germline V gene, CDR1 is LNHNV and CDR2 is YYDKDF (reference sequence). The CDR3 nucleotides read TGTGCCACCAGCAGCACCTCTCTAGGACCAACCACAGATACGCAGTATTTT. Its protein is CATSSTSLGPTTDTQYF. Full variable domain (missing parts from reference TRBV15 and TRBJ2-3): DAMVIQNPRYQVTQFGKPVTLSCSQTLNHNVMYWYQQKSSQAPKLLFHYYDKDFNNEADTPDNFQSRRPNTSFCFLDIRSPGLGDTAMYLCATSSTSLGPTTDTQYFGPGTRLTVL.

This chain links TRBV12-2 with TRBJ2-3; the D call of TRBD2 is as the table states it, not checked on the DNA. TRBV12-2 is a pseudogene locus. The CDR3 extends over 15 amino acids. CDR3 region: CASRLNPGSTDTQYF. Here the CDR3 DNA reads TGTGCAAGTCGCTTAAACCCCGGGAGTACAGATACGCAGTATTTT.

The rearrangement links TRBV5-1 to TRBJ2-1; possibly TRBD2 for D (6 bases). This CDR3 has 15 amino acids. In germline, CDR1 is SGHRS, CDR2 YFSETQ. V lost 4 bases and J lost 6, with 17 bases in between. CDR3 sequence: CASSQTGLKSNEQFF. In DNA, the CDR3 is TGCGCCAGCAGCCAGACGGGACTGAAGAGCAATGAGCAGTTCTTC.

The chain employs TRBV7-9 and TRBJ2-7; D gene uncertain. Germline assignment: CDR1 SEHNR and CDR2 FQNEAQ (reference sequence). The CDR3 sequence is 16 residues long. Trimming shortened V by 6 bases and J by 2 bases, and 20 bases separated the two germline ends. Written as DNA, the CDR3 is TGTGCCAGCAGGCCCGGAACACCTGAACCGACCTACGAGCAGTACTTC. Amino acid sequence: CASRPGTPEPTYEQYF.

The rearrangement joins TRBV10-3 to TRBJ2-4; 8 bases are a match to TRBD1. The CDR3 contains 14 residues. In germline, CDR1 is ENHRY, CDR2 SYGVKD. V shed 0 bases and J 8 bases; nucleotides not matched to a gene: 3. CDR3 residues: CAISESVQGDIQYF. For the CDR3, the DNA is TGTGCCATCAGTGAGTCGGTACAGGGGGACATTCAGTACTTC.

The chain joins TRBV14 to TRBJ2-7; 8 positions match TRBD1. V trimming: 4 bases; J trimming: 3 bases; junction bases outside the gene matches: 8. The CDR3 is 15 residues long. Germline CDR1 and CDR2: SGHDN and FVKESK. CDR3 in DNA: TGTGCCAGCAGCCGCCTATTCGGACAGGGCTACGAGCAGTACTTC. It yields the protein CASSRLFGQGYEQYF.

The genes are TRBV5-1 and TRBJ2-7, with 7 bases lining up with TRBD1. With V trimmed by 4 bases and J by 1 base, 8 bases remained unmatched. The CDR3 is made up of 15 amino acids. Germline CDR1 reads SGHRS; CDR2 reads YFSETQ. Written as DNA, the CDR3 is TGCGCCAGCAGCAAAACAGGGGACGGTTCCTACGAGCAGTACTTC. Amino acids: CASSKTGDGSYEQYF.

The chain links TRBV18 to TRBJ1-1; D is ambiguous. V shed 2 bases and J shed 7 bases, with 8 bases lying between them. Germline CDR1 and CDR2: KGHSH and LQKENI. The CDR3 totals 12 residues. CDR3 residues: CASSPYEDEAFF. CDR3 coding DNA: TGTGCCAGCTCACCATATGAAGATGAAGCTTTCTTT.

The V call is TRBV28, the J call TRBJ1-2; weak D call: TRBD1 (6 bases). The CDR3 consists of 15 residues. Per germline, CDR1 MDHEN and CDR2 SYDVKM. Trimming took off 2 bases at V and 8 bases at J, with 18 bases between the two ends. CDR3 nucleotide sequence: TGTGCCAGCAGTTTAAATTGGGCAGGGGTCGACGGCTACACCTTC. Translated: CASSLNWAGVDGYTF.

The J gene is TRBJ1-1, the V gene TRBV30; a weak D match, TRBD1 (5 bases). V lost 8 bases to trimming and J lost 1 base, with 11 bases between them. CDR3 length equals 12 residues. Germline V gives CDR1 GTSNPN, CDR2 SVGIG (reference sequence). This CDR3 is CAGRQKNTEAFF. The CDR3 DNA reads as TGTGCCGGCCGACAGAAGAACACTGAAGCTTTCTTT.

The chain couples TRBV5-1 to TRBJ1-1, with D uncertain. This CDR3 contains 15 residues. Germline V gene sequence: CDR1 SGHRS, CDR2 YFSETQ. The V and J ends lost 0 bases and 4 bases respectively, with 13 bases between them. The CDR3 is CASSLEGLAATEAFF. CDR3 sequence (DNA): TGCGCCAGCAGCTTGGAAGGATTAGCTGCCACTGAAGCTTTCTTT. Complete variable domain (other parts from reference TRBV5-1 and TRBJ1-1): KAGVTQTPRYLIKTRGQQVTLSCSPISGHRSVSWYQQTPGQGLQFLFEYFSETQRNKGNFPGRFSGRQFSNSRSEMNVSTLELGDSALYLCASSLEGLAATEAFFGQGTRLTVV.